This T cell receptor beta chain was sequenced in a study of blood T cell repertoires in COVID-19. This CDR3 has 13 residues. The germline V and J ends were trimmed by 3 bases and 6 bases, with 10 bases remaining between them. CDR1 and CDR2 from the germline V gene are SEHNR and FQNEAQ (reference sequence). Clones were sequenced by immunoSEQ multiplex PCR, and TCRdb holds only the in-frame ones, with some missing. The data show some 360,000 clones, about 92% seen once. Seattle's enrolled individuals joined amid active infection and were then monitored longitudinally. Sequencing input: peripheral blood. This clonotype originated in a woman aged 60-70 years with COVID-19, enrolled during active disease. The V gene is TRBV7-9, the J gene TRBJ2-3, with D unresolved. CDR3 sequence reads: CASSLRGEDTQYF. The CDR3 DNA is TGTGCCAGCAGCTTGCGAGGCGAGGATACGCAGTATTTT.